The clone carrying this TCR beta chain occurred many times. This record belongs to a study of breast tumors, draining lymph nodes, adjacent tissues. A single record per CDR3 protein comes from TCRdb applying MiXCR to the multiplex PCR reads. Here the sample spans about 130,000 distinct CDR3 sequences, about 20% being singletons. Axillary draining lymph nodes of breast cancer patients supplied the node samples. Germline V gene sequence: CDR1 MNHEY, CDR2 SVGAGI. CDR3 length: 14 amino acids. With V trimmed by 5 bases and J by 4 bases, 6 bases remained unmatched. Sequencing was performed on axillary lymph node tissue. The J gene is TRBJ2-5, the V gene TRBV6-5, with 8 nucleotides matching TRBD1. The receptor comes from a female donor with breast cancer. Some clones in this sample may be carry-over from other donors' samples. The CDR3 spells CASSPRQGRETQYF. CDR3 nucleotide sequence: TGTGCCAGCAGTCCGAGACAGGGGCGAGAGACCCAGTACTTC.